This T cell receptor beta chain originates from a study of cytomegalovirus exposure and HLA in healthy donors. Whole-study context: Both the 95 to 150 validation repertoires and the approximately 670 first-cohort repertoires used the same platform, as reported by a later analysis. Whole-study results and caveats: For cytomegalovirus status, the classifier reportedly gave diagnoses with high specificity and sensitivity. Among the CMV-associated chains, three were confirmed in vitro as specific for CMV antigens. Researchers counted around 180 TCR beta chains as cytomegalovirus-associated.

TCRdb's table, derived via immunoSEQ multiplex PCR, lists solely in-frame clones and lacks some. The data show about 200,000 clones, approximately 87% seen once. This clone is a singleton in its sample. Its matching antigen is unknown. The germline V gene has CDR1 SEHNR and CDR2 FQNEAQ (reference sequence). The CDR3 runs to 16 residues. V lost 5 bases, J lost 1 base, and 1 base stayed unmatched. The sample was PBMCs. This clonotype originated in a young woman in good health and CMV-seronegative. V gene TRBV7-9 combines with J gene TRBJ2-1, with 14 bases aligning to TRBD2. This CDR3 reads CASSRLAGGSYNEQFF. CDR3 coding DNA: TGTGCCAGCAGCCGACTAGCGGGAGGGTCCTACAATGAGCAGTTCTTC.